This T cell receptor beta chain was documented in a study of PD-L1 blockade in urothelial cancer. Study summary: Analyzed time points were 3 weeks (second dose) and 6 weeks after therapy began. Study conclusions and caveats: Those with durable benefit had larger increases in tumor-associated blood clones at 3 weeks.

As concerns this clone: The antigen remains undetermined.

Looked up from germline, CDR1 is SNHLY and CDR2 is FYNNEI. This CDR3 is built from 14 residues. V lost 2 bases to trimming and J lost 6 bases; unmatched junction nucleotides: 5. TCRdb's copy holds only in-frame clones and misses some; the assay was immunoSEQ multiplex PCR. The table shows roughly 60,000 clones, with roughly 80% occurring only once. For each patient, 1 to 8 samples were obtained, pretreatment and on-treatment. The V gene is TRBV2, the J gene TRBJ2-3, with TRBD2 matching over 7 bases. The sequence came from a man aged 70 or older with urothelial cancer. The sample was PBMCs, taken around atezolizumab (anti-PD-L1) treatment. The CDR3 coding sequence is TGTGCCAGCAGTGAATTTTGGGAGGGGGATACGCAGTATTTT. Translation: CASSEFWEGDTQYF.